The entry below gives a single T cell receptor beta chain sequence along with its context. Other nucleotide sequences from this sample produce the same CDR3. The sample originates from a study of CD8+ T cells in alopecia areata. Germline V CDR1 and CDR2: GTSNPN, SVGIG (reference sequence). There are 13 residues in the CDR3. Trimming shortened V by 5 bases and J by 2 bases, and 12 bases separated the two germline ends. Following RNA extraction, reverse transcription yielded cDNA that acted as the sequencing template. Assay used: immunoSEQ multiplex PCR; TCRdb lists only in-frame clones, some missing. The top ten hold less than 14% of the sample, which has roughly 200,000 clones, about 53% seen once. The treatment was: oral pan-JAK inhibitor, 5-10 mg twice daily.

This TCR came from a human donor with alopecia areata. The sequencing here drew on CD8+ T cells sorted from blood, taken at week 24, from a patient treated with tofacitinib. The rearrangement joins TRBV30 to TRBJ2-5; D may correspond to TRBD1 or TRBD2 (5 bases each). This CDR3 is CAWRREGQETQYF. Written as DNA, the CDR3 is TGTGCCTGGCGCCGAGAGGGGCAAGAGACCCAGTACTTC.